What follows describes a single TCR beta chain. Its antigen is as yet unknown. This record belongs to a study of long-term antiretroviral therapy in people with HIV. Study-level results: Older ART regimens were possibly in use when the blood was collected between the mid-2000s and the late 2010s.

The CDR3 spans 15 residues. Germline V gene lookup returns CDR1 MDHEN and CDR2 SYDVKM. V lost 4 bases to trimming and J lost 1 base; unmatched junction nucleotides: 7. Before they underwent DNA extraction, samples held roughly 0.95-11 million cryopreserved PBMC. A v3.0 immunoSEQ assay was performed at survey level. Clones were read by immunoSEQ multiplex PCR, and TCRdb kept only the in-frame ones, dropping some. The sample lists 15,000 to 20,000 clones; 65% to 85% were seen once. This material consisted of unsorted PBMCs, taken 0.6 years after starting antiretroviral therapy. The sequence came from a woman younger than 30 with HIV. The rearrangement joins TRBV28 to TRBJ2-7, with 7 bases aligning to TRBD1. For the CDR3, the DNA is TGTGCCAGCAGTTCCTCCGGGACAGATTCCTACGAGCAGTACTTC. Its translation: CASSSSGTDSYEQYF.